This T cell receptor beta chain appears in the sequencing data of a study of blood T cell repertoires in COVID-19. Study-level background: The United States, Italy and Spain supplied acute and convalescent COVID-19 samples.

As for this clone: The same CDR3 also results from other DNA sequences found in this sample.

Participants spanned ages roughly 18 to 90 years and resided in over 20 US areas. Allocation to cohorts depended on clinical history reported by the participants. Cohort 3 donors counted as recovered after two negative PCRs, clearance, or resolved symptoms. This table comes from immunoSEQ multiplex PCR, and its TCRdb copy is limited to in-frame clones, with some not included. The sample yields approximately 300,000 clones, 85% to 90% seen once. With 3 bases removed from V and 4 bases from J, the gap between germline ends came to 6 bases. This CDR3 has 13 amino acids. CDR1 and CDR2 (germline): LNHDA, SQIVND (reference sequence).

J is TRBJ2-2 and V is TRBV19; possible D gene TRBD1, 5 bases. This clonotype originated in a woman in her twenties or thirties who had recovered from COVID-19. The sequenced sample was PBMCs or T cells enriched from blood (not recorded which). CDR3 sequence: CASSIRGTGELFF. The CDR3 region has the DNA TGTGCCAGTAGTATTAGGGGCACCGGGGAGCTGTTTTTT.